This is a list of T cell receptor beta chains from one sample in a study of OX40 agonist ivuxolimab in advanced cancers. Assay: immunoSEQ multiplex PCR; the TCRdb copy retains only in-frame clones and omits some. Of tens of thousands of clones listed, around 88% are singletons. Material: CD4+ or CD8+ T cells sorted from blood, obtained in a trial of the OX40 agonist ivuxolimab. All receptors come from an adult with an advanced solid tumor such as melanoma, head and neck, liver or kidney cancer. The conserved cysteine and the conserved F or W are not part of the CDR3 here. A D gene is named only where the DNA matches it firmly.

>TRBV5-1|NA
ASSLEPLGPNTEAF
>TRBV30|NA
AWSVVGVNTEAF
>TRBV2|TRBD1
ASRRDSWEQF
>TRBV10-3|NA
AIGLSYEQY
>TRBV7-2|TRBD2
ASSLERTSKSYSYEQY
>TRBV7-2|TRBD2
ASSLDTSGSADTQY
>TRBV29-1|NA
SVQSEGRGTGELF
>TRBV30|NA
AWSVPERGNQPQH
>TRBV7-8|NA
ASSYRDGSYEQY
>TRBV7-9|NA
ASSFNNNYGYT
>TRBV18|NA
ASSPRGQGPFSGANVLT
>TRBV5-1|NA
ASSRDTNYGYT
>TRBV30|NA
AWSVLRTLGTSAEQY
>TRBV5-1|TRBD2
ASSLDRTSGTETQY
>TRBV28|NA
ASSPTYYEQY
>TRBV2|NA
ASSEARGLANYGYT
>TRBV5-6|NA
ASSLGAPLGEQF
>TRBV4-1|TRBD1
ASSPIPTGANTGELF
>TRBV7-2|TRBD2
ASSLGTSGLNIQY
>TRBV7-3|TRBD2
ASSLGLADNEQF
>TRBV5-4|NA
ASSAAGEETQY
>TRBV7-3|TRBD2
ATSSGNRIGELF
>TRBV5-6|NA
ASSYRTDTQY
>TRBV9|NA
ASSVGFGVGTAMDEQF
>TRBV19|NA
ASSIVEGTGELF
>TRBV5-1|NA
ASSLDGRPSGNTIY
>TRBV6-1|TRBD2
ASPGTSGKTGELF
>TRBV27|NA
ASSRADQETQY
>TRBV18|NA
ASTRPNTDTQY
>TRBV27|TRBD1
ASSLEGAGNQPQH
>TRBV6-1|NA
ASSEVETQY
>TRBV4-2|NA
ASSQAIPDTQY
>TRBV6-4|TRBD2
ASSVRTSGATYEQY
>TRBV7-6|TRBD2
ASSLRWGGSGNEQF
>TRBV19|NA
ASSNLGTAEKNIQY
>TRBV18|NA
ASSSLGRSYNEQF
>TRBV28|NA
ASIKRGRGGTDTQY
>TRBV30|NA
AWNRALQETQY
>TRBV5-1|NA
ASSFDNYGYT
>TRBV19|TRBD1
ASTGGTGVPMNTEAF
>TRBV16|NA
ASSQSGFGDTQY
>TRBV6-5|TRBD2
ASSPDGLGRNEQF
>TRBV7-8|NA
ASSLGTTYGEQY
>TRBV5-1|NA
ASGKPGADGELF
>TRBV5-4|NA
ASSHDRPLGYGYT
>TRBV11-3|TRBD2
ASSMTSGGVAEQY
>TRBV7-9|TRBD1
ASSLPGGFTEAF
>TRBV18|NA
ASSPLWRGDNEQF
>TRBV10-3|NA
AISERDITEAF
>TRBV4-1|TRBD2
ASSQRGLAGPEQY
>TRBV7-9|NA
ASTQSSTNEKLF
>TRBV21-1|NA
ASSKGDRVYTGELF
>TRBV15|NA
ATSRGTENTEAF
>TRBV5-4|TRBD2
ASSADSGSTDTQY
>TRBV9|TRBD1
ASSGGPGQNVYGYT